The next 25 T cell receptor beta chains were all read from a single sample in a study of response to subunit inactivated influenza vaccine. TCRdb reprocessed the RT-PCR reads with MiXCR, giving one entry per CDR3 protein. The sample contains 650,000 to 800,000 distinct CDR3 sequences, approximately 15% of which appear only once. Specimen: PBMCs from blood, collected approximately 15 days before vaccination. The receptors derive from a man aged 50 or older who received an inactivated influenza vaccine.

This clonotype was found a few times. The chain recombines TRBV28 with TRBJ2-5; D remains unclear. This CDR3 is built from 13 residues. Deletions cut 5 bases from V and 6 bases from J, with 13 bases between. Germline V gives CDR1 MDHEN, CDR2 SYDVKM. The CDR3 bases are TGTGCCAGCAGTCTCACCGAGCCAAAGACCCAGTACTTC. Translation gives CASSLTEPKTQYF.

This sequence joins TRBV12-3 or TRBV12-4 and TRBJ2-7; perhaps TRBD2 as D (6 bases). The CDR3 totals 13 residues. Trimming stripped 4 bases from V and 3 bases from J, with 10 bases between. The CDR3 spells CASSSHGSYEQYF. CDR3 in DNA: TGTGCCAGCAGTTCCCACGGGAGCTACGAGCAGTACTTC.

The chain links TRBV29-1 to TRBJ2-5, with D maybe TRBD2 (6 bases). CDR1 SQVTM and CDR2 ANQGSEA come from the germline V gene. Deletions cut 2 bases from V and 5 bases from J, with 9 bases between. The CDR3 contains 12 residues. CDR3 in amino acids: CSVEQLAETQYF. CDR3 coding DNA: TGCAGCGTTGAACAGCTAGCGGAGACCCAGTACTTC.

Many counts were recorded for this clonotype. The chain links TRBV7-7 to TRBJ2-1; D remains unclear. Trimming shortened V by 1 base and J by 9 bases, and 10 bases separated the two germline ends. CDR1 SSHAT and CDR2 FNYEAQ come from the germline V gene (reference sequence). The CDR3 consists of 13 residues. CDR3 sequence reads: CASSLGRSSEQFF. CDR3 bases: TGTGCCAGCAGCTTAGGACGTTCGAGTGAGCAGTTCTTC.

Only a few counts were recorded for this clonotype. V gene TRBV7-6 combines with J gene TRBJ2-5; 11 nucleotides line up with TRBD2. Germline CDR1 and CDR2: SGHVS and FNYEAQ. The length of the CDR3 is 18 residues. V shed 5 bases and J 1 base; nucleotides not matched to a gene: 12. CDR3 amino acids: CASSHSGRADWVQETQYF. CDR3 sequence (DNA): TGTGCCAGCAGCCATAGCGGGAGGGCCGATTGGGTCCAAGAGACCCAGTACTTC.

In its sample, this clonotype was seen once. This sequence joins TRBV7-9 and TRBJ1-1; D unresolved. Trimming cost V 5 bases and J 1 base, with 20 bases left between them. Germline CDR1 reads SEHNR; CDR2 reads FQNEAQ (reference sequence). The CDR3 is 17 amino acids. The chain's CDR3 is CASSLGGKGPSNTEAFF. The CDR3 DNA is TGTGCCAGCAGCCTCGGTGGAAAGGGTCCTTCGAACACTGAAGCTTTCTTT.

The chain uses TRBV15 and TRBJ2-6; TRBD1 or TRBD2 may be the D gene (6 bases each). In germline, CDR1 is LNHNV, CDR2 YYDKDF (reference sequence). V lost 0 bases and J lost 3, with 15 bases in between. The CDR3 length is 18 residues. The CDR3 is CATSRDPPGAVGANVLTF. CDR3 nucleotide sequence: TGTGCCACCAGCAGAGATCCCCCGGGGGCGGTTGGGGCCAACGTCCTGACTTTC.

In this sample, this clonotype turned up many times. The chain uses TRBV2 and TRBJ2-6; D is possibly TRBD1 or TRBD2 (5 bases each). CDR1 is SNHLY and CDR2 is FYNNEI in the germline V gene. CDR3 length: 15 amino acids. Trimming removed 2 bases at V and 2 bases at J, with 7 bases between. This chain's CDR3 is CASSEWDPGANVLTF. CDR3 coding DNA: TGTGCCAGCAGTGAATGGGACCCTGGGGCCAACGTCCTGACTTTC.

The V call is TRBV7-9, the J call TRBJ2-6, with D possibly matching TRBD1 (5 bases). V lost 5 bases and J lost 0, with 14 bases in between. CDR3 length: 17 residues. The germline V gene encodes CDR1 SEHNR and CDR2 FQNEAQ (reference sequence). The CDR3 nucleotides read TGTGCCAGCAGCCCCCCCGCCAGGGTCTCTGGGGCCAACGTCCTGACTTTC. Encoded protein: CASSPPARVSGANVLTF.

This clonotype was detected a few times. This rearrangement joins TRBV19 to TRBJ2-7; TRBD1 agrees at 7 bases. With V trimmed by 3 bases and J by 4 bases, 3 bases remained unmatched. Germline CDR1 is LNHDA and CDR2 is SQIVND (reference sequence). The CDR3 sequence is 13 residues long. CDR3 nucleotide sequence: TGTGCCAGTAGTATGACACAGGGGTACGAGCAGTACTTC. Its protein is CASSMTQGYEQYF.

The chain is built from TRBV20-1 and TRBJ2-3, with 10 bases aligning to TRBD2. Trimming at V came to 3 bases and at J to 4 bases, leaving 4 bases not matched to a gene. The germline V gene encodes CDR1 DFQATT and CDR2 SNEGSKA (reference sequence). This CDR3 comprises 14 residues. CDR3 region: CSASVAGGPDTQYF. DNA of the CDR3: TGCAGTGCTAGCGTAGCGGGAGGCCCAGATACGCAGTATTTT.

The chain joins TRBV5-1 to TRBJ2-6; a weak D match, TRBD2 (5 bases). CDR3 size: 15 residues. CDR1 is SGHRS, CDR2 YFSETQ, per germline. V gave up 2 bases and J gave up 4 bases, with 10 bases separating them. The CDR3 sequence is CASSFGVSGANVLTF. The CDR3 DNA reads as TGCGCCAGCAGCTTCGGGGTTTCAGGGGCCAACGTCCTGACTTTC.

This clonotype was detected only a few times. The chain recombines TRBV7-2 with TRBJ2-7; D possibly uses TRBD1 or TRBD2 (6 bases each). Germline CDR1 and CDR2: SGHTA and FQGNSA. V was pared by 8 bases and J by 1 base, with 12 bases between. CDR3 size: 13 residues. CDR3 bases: TGTGCCAGCGGGAGGACAGATTCCTACGAGCAGTACTTC. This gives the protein CASGRTDSYEQYF. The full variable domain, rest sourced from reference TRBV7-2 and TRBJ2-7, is GAGVSQSPSNKVTEKGKDVELRCDPISGHTALYWYRQSLGQGLEFLIYFQGNSAPDKSGLPSDRFSAERTGGSVSTLTIQRTQQEDSAVYLCASGRTDSYEQYFGPGTRLTVT.

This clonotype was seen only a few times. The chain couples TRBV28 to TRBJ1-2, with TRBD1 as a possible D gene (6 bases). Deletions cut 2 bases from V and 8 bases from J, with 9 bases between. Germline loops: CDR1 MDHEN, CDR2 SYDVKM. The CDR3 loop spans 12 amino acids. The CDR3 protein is CASSLGGIGYTF. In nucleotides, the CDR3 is TGTGCCAGCAGTTTAGGGGGCATCGGCTACACCTTC.

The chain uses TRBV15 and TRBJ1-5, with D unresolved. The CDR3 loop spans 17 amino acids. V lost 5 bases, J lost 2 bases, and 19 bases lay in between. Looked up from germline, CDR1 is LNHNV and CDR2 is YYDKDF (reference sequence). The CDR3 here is CATSGLQLGVGNQPQHF. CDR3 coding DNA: TGTGCCACCAGCGGGCTCCAACTTGGTGTCGGCAATCAGCCCCAGCATTTT.

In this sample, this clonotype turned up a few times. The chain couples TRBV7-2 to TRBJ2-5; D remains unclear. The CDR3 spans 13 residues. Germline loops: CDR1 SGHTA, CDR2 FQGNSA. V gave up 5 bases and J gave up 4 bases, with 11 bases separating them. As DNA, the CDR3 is TGTGCCAGCAGCCCCCGCCCACTAGAGACCCAGTACTTC. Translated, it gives CASSPRPLETQYF. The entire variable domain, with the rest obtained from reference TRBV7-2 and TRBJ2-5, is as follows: GAGVSQSPSNKVTEKGKDVELRCDPISGHTALYWYRQSLGQGLEFLIYFQGNSAPDKSGLPSDRFSAERTGGSVSTLTIQRTQQEDSAVYLCASSPRPLETQYFGPGTRLLVL.

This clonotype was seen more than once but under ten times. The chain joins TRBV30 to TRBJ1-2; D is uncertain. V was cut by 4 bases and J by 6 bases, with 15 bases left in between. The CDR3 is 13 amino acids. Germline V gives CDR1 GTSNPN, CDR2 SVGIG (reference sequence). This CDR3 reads CAWNRGGIDGYTF. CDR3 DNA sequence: TGTGCCTGGAACCGAGGAGGGATCGATGGCTACACCTTC.

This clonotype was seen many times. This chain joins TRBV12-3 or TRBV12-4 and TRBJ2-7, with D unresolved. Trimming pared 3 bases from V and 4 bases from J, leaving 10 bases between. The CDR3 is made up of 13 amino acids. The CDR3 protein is CASSLSFGYEQYF. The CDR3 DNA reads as TGTGCCAGCAGTTTGTCGTTCGGATACGAGCAGTACTTC.

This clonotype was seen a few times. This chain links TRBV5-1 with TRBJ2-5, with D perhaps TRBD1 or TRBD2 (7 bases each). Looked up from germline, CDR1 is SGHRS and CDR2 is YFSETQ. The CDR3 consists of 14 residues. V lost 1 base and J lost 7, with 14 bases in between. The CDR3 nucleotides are TGCGCCAGCAGCTTGCAAGCCAGGGGGGGGACCCAGTACTTC. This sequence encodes CASSLQARGGTQYF.

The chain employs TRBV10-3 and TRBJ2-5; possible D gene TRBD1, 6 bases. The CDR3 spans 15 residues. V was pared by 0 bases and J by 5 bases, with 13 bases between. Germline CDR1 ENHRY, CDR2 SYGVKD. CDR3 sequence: CAISESGQRGETQYF. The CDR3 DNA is TGTGCCATCAGTGAGTCGGGACAACGAGGGGAGACCCAGTACTTC.

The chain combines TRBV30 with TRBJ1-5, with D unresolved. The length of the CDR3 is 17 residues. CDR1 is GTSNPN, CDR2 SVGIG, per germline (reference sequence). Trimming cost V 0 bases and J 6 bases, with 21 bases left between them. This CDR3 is CAWSVSRAGVLGQPQHF. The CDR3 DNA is TGTGCCTGGAGTGTATCCCGGGCAGGAGTCCTAGGTCAGCCCCAGCATTTT.

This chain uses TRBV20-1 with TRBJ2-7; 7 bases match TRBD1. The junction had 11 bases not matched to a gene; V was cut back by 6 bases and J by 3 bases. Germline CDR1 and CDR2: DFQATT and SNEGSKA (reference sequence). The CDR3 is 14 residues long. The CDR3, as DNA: TGCAGTGCCCTCCGGCTGGGACAGATCTACGAGCAGTACTTC. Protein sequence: CSALRLGQIYEQYF.

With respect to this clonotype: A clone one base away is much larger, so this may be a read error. The CDR3 DNA reads TGCGCCAGCAGCCCGAACACCTACACAGATACGCAGTATTTT. It translates to CASSPNTYTDTQYF. The genes are TRBV5-1 and TRBJ2-3; no clear D. Trimming removed 4 bases from V and 2 bases from J, with 11 bases in between. CDR3 length equals 14 residues. Germline V gives CDR1 SGHRS, CDR2 YFSETQ.

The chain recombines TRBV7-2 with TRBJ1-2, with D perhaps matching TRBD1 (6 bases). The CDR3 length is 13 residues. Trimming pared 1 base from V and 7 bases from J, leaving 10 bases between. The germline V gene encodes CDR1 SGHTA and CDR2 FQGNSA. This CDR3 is CASSLEGVFGYTF. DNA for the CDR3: TGTGCCAGCAGCTTAGAGGGGGTTTTTGGCTACACCTTC. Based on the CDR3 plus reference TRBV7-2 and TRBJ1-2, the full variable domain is GAGVSQSPSNKVTEKGKDVELRCDPISGHTALYWYRQSLGQGLEFLIYFQGNSAPDKSGLPSDRFSAERTGGSVSTLTIQRTQQEDSAVYLCASSLEGVFGYTFGSGTRLTVV.

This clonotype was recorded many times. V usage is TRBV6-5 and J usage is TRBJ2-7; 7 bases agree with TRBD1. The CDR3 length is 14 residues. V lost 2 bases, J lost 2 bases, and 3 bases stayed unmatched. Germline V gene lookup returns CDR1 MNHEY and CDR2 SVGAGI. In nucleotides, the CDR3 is TGTGCCAGCAGTTACCGGGACAGCCCCTACGAGCAGTACTTC. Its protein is CASSYRDSPYEQYF.